What follows describes a single TCR beta chain. What it binds is unknown. TCRdb passed the 5' RACE reads through MiXCR, listing each CDR3 protein once. The table has 200,000 to 300,000 distinct CDR3 sequences, roughly 10% seen once. V lost 2 bases to trimming and J lost 0 bases, with 9 bases between them. Germline CDR1 reads SGDLS; CDR2 reads YYNGEE. The CDR3 is made up of 14 amino acids. The data originate from a study of identical twins. General study findings and limits: Invariant MAIT and iNKT cells are populations that could partly confound zero-insertion analyses.

The source material was memory T cells sorted from blood. The V and J genes are TRBV9 and TRBJ2-7; TRBD1 might be the D (5 bases). This TCR was sampled from a man aged 45-60 years in good health. The chain's CDR3 is CASSVKDSSYEQYF. The CDR3 bases are TGTGCCAGCAGCGTGAAAGACAGCTCCTACGAGCAGTACTTC.